This entry is about one TCR beta chain. Its specificity is not known. The assay was immunoSEQ multiplex PCR, and TCRdb's table has in-frame clones only and misses some. Among under 150,000 clones listed, 80% to 95% were seen once. The sample originates from a study of T cell responses to AZD1222 COVID-19 vaccine. Study-level results: Only a handful of AZD1222 recipients, several in all, had baseline seropositivity.

CDR1 and CDR2 (germline): MRHNA, SNTAGT. Trimming stripped 0 bases from V and 8 bases from J, with 14 bases between. The length of the CDR3 is 15 residues. The clonotype originates from an adult in good health. The chain combines TRBV6-4 with TRBJ2-1, with D unresolved. Source: peripheral blood, taken on day 0 of MenACWY control vaccination. The CDR3 DNA follows: TGTGCCAGCAGTGACTCCCGGGCTCAAAGCGATGAGCAGTTCTTC. Protein: CASSDSRAQSDEQFF.